The 9 T cell receptor beta chains below all came from one sample that was sequenced in a study of CD8 T cells in ankylosing spondylitis. Via MiXCR, TCRdb re-called the 5' RACE reads, giving one row per CDR3 protein. The data show hundreds of thousands of distinct CDR3 sequences, 12% seen once. Whole-study results and caveats: Ankylosing spondylitis blood appeared to be characterized by a TCR beta motif of about 8 highly homologous variants.

Their antigens remain unidentified. Sequenced material: blood, either unsorted or a sorted T cell fraction (not recorded which). The receptors were sampled from a male donor with ankylosing spondylitis.

The chain links TRBV5-1 to TRBJ2-6; no clear D. CDR3 length: 15 amino acids. V lost 1 base, J lost 0 bases, and 5 bases lay in between. CDR1 SGHRS and CDR2 YFSETQ come from the germline V gene. The CDR3 is CASSLRDSGANVLTF. In DNA form, the CDR3 reads TGCGCCAGCAGCTTGCGTGACTCTGGGGCCAACGTCCTGACTTTC.

This chain connects TRBV7-2 to TRBJ2-3, with D unresolved. The CDR3 has 17 residues. Trimming pared 0 bases from V and 2 bases from J, leaving 15 bases between. Germline values: CDR1 SGHTA, CDR2 FQGNSA. CDR3 bases: TGTGCCAGCAGCTTAGCGCTGCCTTCGACCTCCACAGATACGCAGTATTTT. It yields the protein CASSLALPSTSTDTQYF.

The CDR3 DNA is TGTGCCAGCAGTTACGGCGGACTAGTGGCCTACGAGCAGTACTTC. This translates into CASSYGGLVAYEQYF. The J gene is TRBJ2-7, the V gene TRBV6-2 or TRBV6-3, with TRBD2 identical over 7 bases. Germline CDR1 is MNHEY and CDR2 is SVGEGT. This CDR3 has 15 amino acids. With 2 bases clipped from V and 2 bases from J, the junction kept 6 bases outside the gene matches.

This clonotype has more than one count but fewer than ten. V is TRBV20-1 and J is TRBJ1-1; D may be TRBD1 (5 bases). The germline V gene has CDR1 DFQATT and CDR2 SNEGSKA (reference sequence). The V and J ends lost 2 bases and 3 bases respectively, with 10 bases between them. The length of the CDR3 is 13 residues. The chain's CDR3 is CSARRDGDTEAFF. For the CDR3, the DNA is TGCAGTGCTAGACGGGACGGGGACACTGAAGCTTTCTTT.

This clonotype was counted many times. The V and J genes are TRBV2 and TRBJ1-2; the D is unclear. Germline V gene data show CDR1 as SNHLY and CDR2 as FYNNEI. Deletions cut 7 bases from V and 7 bases from J, with 16 bases between. The CDR3 runs to 13 residues. CDR3 DNA sequence: TGTGCCAGCATCGGGCAGCCTTCGGTTGGCTACACCTTC. Translated: CASIGQPSVGYTF.

The gene calls are TRBV12-3 or TRBV12-4 and TRBJ1-1, with a weak D call TRBD1 (6 bases). The CDR3 spans 12 residues. V was clipped by 6 bases and J by 7 bases, with 12 bases between them. CDR3 residues: CASSLTGLEAFF. The CDR3 coding sequence is TGTGCCAGCAGCCTCACAGGGCTTGAAGCTTTCTTT.

This clonotype has only a few counts. This rearrangement joins TRBV20-1 to TRBJ2-7, with 13 positions matching TRBD2. V dropped 0 bases and J dropped 2; count of bases not matched to a gene: 7. Germline V gene sequence: CDR1 DFQATT, CDR2 SNEGSKA (reference sequence). The CDR3 loop spans 17 amino acids. The CDR3 is CSARDRWGTSGAYEQYF. Here the CDR3 DNA reads TGCAGTGCTAGAGATCGGTGGGGGACTAGCGGGGCCTACGAGCAGTACTTC.

This clonotype was detected only a few times. The V call is TRBV5-1, the J call TRBJ1-1; D gene unclear. The V gene lost 4 bases and the J gene lost 9 bases, with 19 bases spanning the gap. Germline V lookup: CDR1 SGHRS, CDR2 YFSETQ. This CDR3 contains 14 residues. CDR3 protein: CASSIDTEYTQAFF. CDR3 in DNA: TGCGCCAGCAGCATCGACACGGAGTATACTCAAGCTTTCTTT.

This chain joins TRBV28 and TRBJ1-5; D possibly corresponds to TRBD1 (5 bases). The V end lost 3 bases, the J end lost 3 bases, and 12 bases lay between the germline ends. CDR3 length: 15 residues. CDR1 is MDHEN, CDR2 SYDVKM, per germline. CDR3 sequence reads: CASSLSSGFNQPQHF. CDR3 DNA: TGTGCCAGCAGTTTGTCCTCAGGGTTCAATCAGCCCCAGCATTTT.